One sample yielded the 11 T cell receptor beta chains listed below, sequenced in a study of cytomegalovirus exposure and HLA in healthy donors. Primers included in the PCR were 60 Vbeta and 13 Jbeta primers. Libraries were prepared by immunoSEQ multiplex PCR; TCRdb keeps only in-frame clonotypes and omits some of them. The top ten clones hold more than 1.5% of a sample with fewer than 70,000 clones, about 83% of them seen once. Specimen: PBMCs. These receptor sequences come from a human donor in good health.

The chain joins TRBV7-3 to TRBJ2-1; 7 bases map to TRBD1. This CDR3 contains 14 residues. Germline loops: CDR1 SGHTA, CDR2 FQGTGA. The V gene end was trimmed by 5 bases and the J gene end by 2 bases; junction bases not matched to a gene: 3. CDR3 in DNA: TGTGCCAGCAGCGTTGGACAGGCCTACAATGAGCAGTTCTTC. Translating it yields CASSVGQAYNEQFF.

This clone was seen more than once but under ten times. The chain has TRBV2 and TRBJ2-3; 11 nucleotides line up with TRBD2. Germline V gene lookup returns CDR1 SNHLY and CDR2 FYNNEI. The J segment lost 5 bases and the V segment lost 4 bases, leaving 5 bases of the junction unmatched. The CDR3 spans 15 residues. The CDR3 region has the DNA TGTGCCAGCAGTGTAGCGGGGGGGCAGGGAGATACGCAGTATTTT. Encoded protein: CASSVAGGQGDTQYF.

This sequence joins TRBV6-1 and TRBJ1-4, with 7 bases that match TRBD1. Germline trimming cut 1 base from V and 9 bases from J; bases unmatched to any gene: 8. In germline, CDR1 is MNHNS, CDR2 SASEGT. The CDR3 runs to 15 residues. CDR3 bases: TGTGCCAGCAGTGAAGAAGAGGCAGGGGGGAAAAAACTGTTTTTT. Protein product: CASSEEEAGGKKLFF.

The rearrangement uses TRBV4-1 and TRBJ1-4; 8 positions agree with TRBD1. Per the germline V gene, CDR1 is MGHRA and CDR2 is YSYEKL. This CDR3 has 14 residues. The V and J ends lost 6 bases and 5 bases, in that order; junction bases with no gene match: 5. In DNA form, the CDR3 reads TGCGCCAGCAGACGGACAGGGTTAAATGAAAAACTGTTTTTT. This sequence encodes CASRRTGLNEKLFF.

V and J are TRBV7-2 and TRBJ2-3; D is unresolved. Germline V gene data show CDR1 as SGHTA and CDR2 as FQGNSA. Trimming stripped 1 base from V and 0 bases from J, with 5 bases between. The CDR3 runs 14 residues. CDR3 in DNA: TGTGCCAGCAGCTTAGAGCTAAGCACAGATACGCAGTATTTT. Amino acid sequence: CASSLELSTDTQYF. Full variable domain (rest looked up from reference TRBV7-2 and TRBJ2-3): GAGVSQSPSNKVTEKGKDVELRCDPISGHTALYWYRQSLGQGLEFLIYFQGNSAPDKSGLPSDRFSAERTGGSVSTLTIQRTQQEDSAVYLCASSLELSTDTQYFGPGTRLTVL.

The CDR3: CASSHRRLSYEQFF. The CDR3, as DNA: TGCGCCAGCAGCCACAGAAGACTATCGTATGAGCAGTTCTTC. The chain is built from TRBV4-1 and TRBJ2-1, with D possibly being TRBD2 (5 bases). There are 14 residues in the CDR3. Germline loops: CDR1 MGHRA, CDR2 YSYEKL. V was trimmed by 3 bases and J by 8 bases, leaving 14 bases between them.

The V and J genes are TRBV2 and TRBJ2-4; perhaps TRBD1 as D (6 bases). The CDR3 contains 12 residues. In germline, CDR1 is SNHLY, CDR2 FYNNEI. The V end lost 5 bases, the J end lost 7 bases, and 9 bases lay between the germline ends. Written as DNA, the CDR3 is TGTGCCAGCAGTACAGGGATCAACATTCAGTACTTC. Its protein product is CASSTGINIQYF. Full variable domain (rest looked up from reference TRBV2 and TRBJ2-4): EPEVTQTPSHQVTQMGQEVILRCVPISNHLYFYWYRQILGQKVEFLVSFYNNEISEKSEIFDDQFSVERPDGSNFTLKIRSTKLEDSAMYFCASSTGINIQYFGAGTRLSVL.

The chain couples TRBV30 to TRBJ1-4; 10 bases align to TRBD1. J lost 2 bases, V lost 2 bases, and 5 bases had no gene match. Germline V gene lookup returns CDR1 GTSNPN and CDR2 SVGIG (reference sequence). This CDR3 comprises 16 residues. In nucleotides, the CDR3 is TGTGCCTGGAGTAGGACAGGGGGACCGACTAATGAAAAACTGTTTTTT. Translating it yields CAWSRTGGPTNEKLFF.

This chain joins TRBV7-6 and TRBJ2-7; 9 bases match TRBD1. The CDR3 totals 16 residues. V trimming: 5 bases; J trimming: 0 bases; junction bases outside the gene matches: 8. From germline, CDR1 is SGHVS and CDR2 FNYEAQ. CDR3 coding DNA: TGTGCCAGCAGCCTCGGGACAGGGTACAGCTCCTACGAGCAGTACTTC. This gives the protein CASSLGTGYSSYEQYF.

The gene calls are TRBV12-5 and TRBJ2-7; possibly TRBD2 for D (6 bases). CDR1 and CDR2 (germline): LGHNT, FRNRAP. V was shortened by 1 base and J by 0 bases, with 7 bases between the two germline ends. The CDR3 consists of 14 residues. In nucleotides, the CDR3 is TGTGCTAGTGGTTTGGCGGGGGACTCCTACGAGCAGTACTTC. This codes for CASGLAGDSYEQYF.

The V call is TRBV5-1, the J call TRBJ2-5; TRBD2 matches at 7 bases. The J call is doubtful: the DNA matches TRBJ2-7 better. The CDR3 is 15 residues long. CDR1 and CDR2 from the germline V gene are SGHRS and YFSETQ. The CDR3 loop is CASSLARTSTYEQYF. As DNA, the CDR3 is TGCGCCAGCAGCTTGGCCCGGACTAGTACCTACGAGCAGTACTTC.